This entry is about one T cell receptor beta chain. Treatment meaning: some 20 received Ad26.COV2.S at low or high dose, single or two shots; a few received placebo; per-sample allocation not given. Samples analyzed were those drawn on day 63 after the first vaccine or placebo injection. This record comes from a study of Ad26.COV2.S vaccination and SARS-CoV-2 variants. This CDR3 is 18 amino acids long. The germline V gene has CDR1 SNHLY and CDR2 FYNNEI. V shed 2 bases, J shed 3 bases, and the junction held 12 bases outside the gene matches. The method was immunoSEQ multiplex PCR; TCRdb's version includes in-frame clones alone and lacks a portion of them. The data show approximately 300,000 clones, with 70% to 90% seen just once and 1.5% to 2% held by the top ten.

V usage is TRBV2 and J usage is TRBJ2-3; 9 nucleotides line up with TRBD2. The material was peripheral blood, obtained in a trial of Ad26.COV2.S vaccine versus placebo. The source of this sequence is a person between 18 and 59 years old who received the Ad26.COV2.S COVID-19 vaccine or a placebo. Here the CDR3 DNA reads TGTGCCAGCAGTGAAAAGCGGGGGGCCCCTTCGGAGACAGATACGCAGTATTTT. Amino acid sequence: CASSEKRGAPSETDTQYF.